Listed here are 10 T cell receptor beta chains from one sample, sequenced in a study of CD8+ T cells in alopecia areata (dated by TCRdb to about 2018). To prepare the library, the immunoSEQ multiplex PCR assay was applied. To provide template for TCR sequencing, every sample had RNA extracted and reverse transcribed into cDNA. The clones in this table, taken by TCRdb from immuneACCESS, are in-frame only. Not every clone is retained; where verified, under half of the shortfall comes from an unresolved V gene, and the cause of the rest is unknown. The sample table lists 250,000 or so clones, around 67% of them with a count of one. Approximately 1.2% of the sample comes from the top ten. The time point label for this specimen denotes: baseline before oral tofacitinib. The sequences come from CD4+ T cells sorted from blood, collected at week 0. All receptors come from a human donor with alopecia areata.

This sequence joins TRBV5-6 and TRBJ1-6, with D tentatively TRBD1 (6 bases). Trimming took 4 bases from V and 6 from J, leaving 17 bases between them. The CDR3 loop spans 16 amino acids. Germline V gives CDR1 SGHDT, CDR2 YYEEEE. The CDR3 nucleotides are TGTGCCAGCAGCCGCCGGAAGGCAGGGGTTAATTCACCCCTCCACTTT. It specifies CASSRRKAGVNSPLHF. Supplemented by reference TRBV5-6 and TRBJ1-6, the full variable domain reads DAGVTQSPTHLIKTRGQQVTLRCSPKSGHDTVSWYQQALGQGPQFIFQYYEEEERQRGNFPDRFSGHQFPNYSSELNVNALLLGDSALYLCASSRRKAGVNSPLHFGNGTRLTVT.

The chain carries TRBV4-2 and TRBJ1-2; 9 bases map to TRBD1. Germline V gives CDR1 LGHNA, CDR2 YNFKEQ. After removal of 4 bases from V and 2 bases from J, the junction contained 8 bases not matched to a gene. The CDR3 loop spans 16 amino acids. The CDR3 DNA is TGTGCCAGCAGCCCACCGGGACAGGGACAAAACTATGGCTACACCTTC. It translates to CASSPPGQGQNYGYTF.

This rearrangement joins TRBV5-1 to TRBJ1-1; D gene uncertain. The V gene lost 5 bases and the J gene lost 1 base, with 12 bases spanning the gap. This CDR3 has 14 residues. Germline V gene lookup returns CDR1 SGHRS and CDR2 YFSETQ. The CDR3 nucleotides are TGCGCCAGCAGGGCCCAGCAGCAGAACACTGAAGCTTTCTTT. This sequence encodes CASRAQQQNTEAFF.

The gene calls are TRBV29-1 and TRBJ2-7; 7 bases are a match to TRBD1. Germline V gene lookup returns CDR1 SQVTM and CDR2 ANQGSEA. Losses at the gene ends were 4 bases for V and 7 bases for J; bases not matched to a gene: 10. CDR3 size: 13 residues. DNA for the CDR3: TGCAGCGTTGCCCGGGACAGCCCCTCTGAGCAGTACTTC. This gives the protein CSVARDSPSEQYF.

J is TRBJ2-5 and V is TRBV5-6, with D tentatively TRBD2 (6 bases). Trimming took off 4 bases at V and 2 bases at J, with 15 bases between the two ends. The CDR3 runs 15 residues. Germline-derived CDR1 and CDR2 are SGHDT and YYEEEE. In nucleotides, the CDR3 is TGTGCCAGCAGCGTATCCGGGACTCTGCAAGAGACCCAGTACTTC. This sequence encodes CASSVSGTLQETQYF. The full variable domain, with the rest looked up from reference TRBV5-6 and TRBJ2-5, is DAGVTQSPTHLIKTRGQQVTLRCSPKSGHDTVSWYQQALGQGPQFIFQYYEEEERQRGNFPDRFSGHQFPNYSSELNVNALLLGDSALYLCASSVSGTLQETQYFGPGTRLLVL.

This clone was seen once. This chain uses TRBV27 with TRBJ2-3; D possibly matches TRBD1 or TRBD2 (5 bases each). Germline CDR1 is MNHEY and CDR2 is SMNVEV (reference sequence). Trimming took 0 bases from V and 4 from J, leaving 11 bases between them. This CDR3 comprises 15 residues. As DNA, the CDR3 is TGTGCCAGCAGTTTATCGATCCGGGGCGCAGATACGCAGTATTTT. Translating gives CASSLSIRGADTQYF.

This clone has a handful of counts. The junction departs from germline at one end; a sequencing error may be responsible. This rearrangement joins TRBV29-1 to TRBJ1-1, with D possibly TRBD1 on 6 matching bases. Germline V gene data show CDR1 as SQVTM and CDR2 as ANQGSEA. The CDR3 totals 13 residues. The CDR3 region has the DNA TGCAGCGTTCGGACAGCGCTAAACACTCAAGCTTTCTTT. Translated, it gives CSVRTALNTQAFF.

The CDR3 nucleotides are TGTGCCACCAGCAGAGTCCATGGCGGGGAGCTGTTTTTT. It yields the protein CATSRVHGGELFF. This chain joins TRBV15 and TRBJ2-2; D remains unclear. V lost 1 base, J lost 7 bases, and 7 bases lay in between. Germline loops: CDR1 LNHNV, CDR2 YYDKDF (reference sequence). This CDR3 region has 13 residues.

This chain uses TRBV30 with TRBJ2-7, with D perhaps matching TRBD1 (6 bases). Germline CDR1 is GTSNPN and CDR2 is SVGIG (reference sequence). V was cut by 5 bases and J by 2 bases, with 16 bases left in between. The CDR3 extends over 14 amino acids. CDR3 DNA: TGTGCCTGGTCCCTCGCGCAGGGGACCTACGAGCAGTACTTC. Protein sequence: CAWSLAQGTYEQYF. Full variable domain (missing parts from reference TRBV30 and TRBJ2-7): SQTIHQWPATLVQPVGSPLSLECTVEGTSNPNLYWYRQAAGRGLQLLFYSVGIGQISSEVPQNLSASRPQDRQFILSSKKLLLSDSGFYLCAWSLAQGTYEQYFGPGTRLTVT.

This sequence joins TRBV11-2 and TRBJ1-1; D is unclear. There are 10 residues in the CDR3. Germline V gene sequence: CDR1 SGHAT, CDR2 FQNNGV. Trimming took off 1 base at V and 7 bases at J, with 1 base between the two ends. This CDR3 reads CASSLVEAFF. DNA of the CDR3: TGTGCCAGCAGCTTAGTTGAAGCTTTCTTT. Full variable domain (rest looked up from reference TRBV11-2 and TRBJ1-1): EAGVAQSPRYKIIEKRQSVAFWCNPISGHATLYWYQQILGQGPKLLIQFQNNGVVDDSQLPKDRFSAERLKGVDSTLKIQPAKLEDSAVYLCASSLVEAFFGQGTRLTVV.